The T cell receptor (beta chain) described here comes from a study of T-cell memory formation after mild COVID-19. This clonotype was observed a few times. Its antigen is undetermined. The V end lost 4 bases, the J end lost 4 bases, and 11 bases lay between the germline ends. Germline loops: CDR1 SGHNT, CDR2 YENEEA. This CDR3 has 13 amino acids. TCRdb called the 5' RACE reads again in MiXCR, with one record for every CDR3 protein. This sample has roughly 600,000 distinct CDR3 sequences, with under 20% found just once. Study findings and constraints: Memory cells collected pre-infection included some clones that later responded, suggesting cross-reactive memory joined. CD4+ contracting clones were mainly CM and EM; CD8+ ones, EMRA.

Specimen: PBMCs or a T cell subset sorted from them (not recorded which). The chain is built from TRBV11-3 and TRBJ2-7; no clear D. The clonotype comes from an adult woman who had mild COVID-19 (a few samples of this study predate the infection). Cell type and time point are not known. The CDR3 DNA follows: TGTGCCAGCAGCTCCTCCGAGTGGTACGAGCAGTACTTC. Translated, it gives CASSSSEWYEQYF. Full variable domain (missing parts from reference TRBV11-3 and TRBJ2-7): EAGVVQSPRYKIIEKKQPVAFWCNPISGHNTLYWYLQNLGQGPELLIRYENEEAVDDSQLPKDRFSAERLKGVDSTLKIQPAELGDSAVYLCASSSSEWYEQYFGPGTRLTVT.